The clone carrying this T cell receptor beta chain has a count of ten or more. Its target is not known. The V gene end was trimmed by 3 bases and the J gene end by 0 bases; junction bases not matched to a gene: 3. Germline loops: CDR1 SQVTM, CDR2 ANQGSEA. The CDR3 length is 14 residues. TCRdb reprocessed the 5' RACE reads via MiXCR and lists one record per CDR3 protein. In the table there are around 770,000 distinct CDR3 sequences, about 12% of which are singletons. This record belongs to a study of CD8 T cells in ankylosing spondylitis. Study results and caveats: Characteristic, it appeared, of ankylosing spondylitis blood was a TCR beta motif of fewer than 10 highly homologous variants.

The chain couples TRBV29-1 to TRBJ2-3; TRBD1 agrees at 7 bases. The receptor was derived from a male donor with ankylosing spondylitis. Specimen: blood, either unsorted or a sorted T cell fraction (not recorded which). Here the CDR3 reads CSVDSTGSTDTQYF. The CDR3 DNA reads TGCAGCGTTGACTCGACAGGGAGCACAGATACGCAGTATTTT.